Each of the 14 T cell receptor beta chains below was sequenced from the same sample in a study of cytomegalovirus exposure and HLA in healthy donors. The PCR had 60 Vbeta and 13 Jbeta primers. Profiling relied on immunoSEQ multiplex PCR, and the TCRdb table lists in-frame clones only, not all of them. The repertoire holds under 200,000 clones, 77% seen once, with roughly 2.6% in the top ten. The specimen sequenced was PBMCs. The receptors here all came from a woman in her thirties or forties in good health and CMV-seropositive.

The V call is TRBV5-6, the J call TRBJ1-6, with D maybe TRBD1 (6 bases). The CDR3 loop spans 14 amino acids. Per germline, CDR1 SGHDT and CDR2 YYEEEE. V was pared by 3 bases and J by 7 bases, with 11 bases between. The CDR3 DNA reads TGTGCCAGCAGCTCATCGGGGACAAATTCACCCCTCCACTTT. This gives the protein CASSSSGTNSPLHF.

This rearrangement joins TRBV18 to TRBJ2-7, with TRBD2 as a possible D gene (5 bases). The length of the CDR3 is 14 residues. V was pared by 3 bases and J by 2 bases, with 11 bases between. Germline V CDR1 and CDR2: KGHSH, LQKENI. CDR3 in DNA: TGTGCCAGCTCACCTTCGGACGGGACCTACGAGCAGTACTTC. Amino acid sequence: CASSPSDGTYEQYF.

The sample holds one count of this clone. The genes are TRBV19 and TRBJ2-7; 9 positions agree with TRBD2. From germline, CDR1 is LNHDA and CDR2 SQIVND (reference sequence). The CDR3 spans 15 residues. J was trimmed by 7 bases and V by 3 bases; bases with no gene match: 10. DNA of the CDR3: TGTGCCAGTAGTATCCCCCCGACTAGCGGTATGGAGCAGTACTTC. Translated, it gives CASSIPPTSGMEQYF.

This chain connects TRBV7-2 to TRBJ2-1, with a possible D match to TRBD2 (5 bases). V dropped 5 bases and J dropped 1 base, with 12 bases sitting between them. Per germline, CDR1 SGHTA and CDR2 FQGNSA. The CDR3 consists of 15 residues. The CDR3, as DNA: TGTGCCAGCAGCCCGGGGTCGGATTCCTACAATGAGCAGTTCTTC. This translates into CASSPGSDSYNEQFF.

The V call is TRBV29-1, the J call TRBJ2-2; tentative D call: TRBD2 (7 bases). The CDR3 totals 14 residues. Per the germline V gene, CDR1 is SQVTM and CDR2 is ANQGSEA. V lost 6 bases to trimming and J lost 5 bases, with 16 bases between them. The CDR3 region is CSVRGGEGTGELFF. The CDR3, as DNA: TGCAGCGTGAGGGGGGGAGAAGGGACCGGGGAGCTGTTTTTT.

The chain carries TRBV28 and TRBJ1-1, with D perhaps TRBD1 (6 bases). V lost 5 bases to trimming and J lost 1 base, with 8 bases between them. The germline gives CDR1 MDHEN, CDR2 SYDVKM. This CDR3 contains 13 residues. The CDR3 spells CASSPGQNTEAFF. For the CDR3, the DNA is TGTGCCAGCAGTCCGGGACAGAACACTGAAGCTTTCTTT.

The chain uses TRBV6-5 and TRBJ2-5; no reliable D call. The J call may be wrong; the DNA end is better matched by TRBJ2-7. This CDR3 comprises 15 residues. Germline CDR1 is MNHEY and CDR2 is SVGAGI. CDR3 DNA sequence: TGTGCCAGCAGTTACTCTATCCAGGATGCCTACGAGCAGTACTTC. Protein sequence: CASSYSIQDAYEQYF.

The V and J genes are TRBV30 and TRBJ1-3, with unresolved D. Trimming cost V 5 bases and J 0 bases, with 11 bases left between them. Germline loops: CDR1 GTSNPN, CDR2 SVGIG (reference sequence). The CDR3 loop spans 14 amino acids. The CDR3 sequence is CAWEDFYSGNTIYF. The DNA of the CDR3 is TGTGCCTGGGAAGATTTCTACTCTGGAAACACCATATATTTT.

The chain employs TRBV5-1 and TRBJ2-1; D perhaps matches TRBD2 (7 bases). The germline V and J ends were trimmed by 4 bases and 6 bases, with 23 bases remaining between them. Germline V lookup: CDR1 SGHRS, CDR2 YFSETQ. The CDR3 is 17 amino acids. The CDR3: CASSPEGGGLSGNEQFF. The CDR3 nucleotides read TGCGCCAGCAGCCCCGAGGGGGGAGGGCTGAGCGGCAATGAGCAGTTCTTC. The whole variable domain, filled in from reference TRBV5-1 and TRBJ2-1, reads KAGVTQTPRYLIKTRGQQVTLSCSPISGHRSVSWYQQTPGQGLQFLFEYFSETQRNKGNFPGRFSGRQFSNSRSEMNVSTLELGDSALYLCASSPEGGGLSGNEQFFGPGTRLTVL.

The chain joins TRBV28 to TRBJ2-5, with D perhaps matching TRBD1 (5 bases). The end of the DNA aligns better with TRBJ2-7, so the J call may be wrong. Germline V CDR1 and CDR2: MDHEN, SYDVKM. The CDR3 is 13 amino acids. The CDR3 region has the DNA TGTGCCAGCCTCAGGGTCAGTACCTACGAGCAGTACTTC. Translation gives CASLRVSTYEQYF.

The DNA for the CDR3 is TGTGCCAGCAGCGGCTGGACTAGCGGCGGCGAGCAGTACTTC. Protein sequence: CASSGWTSGGEQYF. The genes are TRBV7-9 and TRBJ2-7, with 10 bases lining up with TRBD2. Germline assignment: CDR1 SEHNR and CDR2 FQNEAQ (reference sequence). The CDR3 extends over 14 amino acids. V gave up 5 bases and J gave up 6 bases; unmatched junction bases: 7.

CDR3 sequence (DNA): TGCGCCAGCAGCCAGAATGAGGACAGGGGAGCCTACGAGCAGTACTTC. This gives the protein CASSQNEDRGAYEQYF. The chain couples TRBV4-1 to TRBJ2-7; TRBD1 matches at 9 bases. V was pared by 3 bases and J by 2 bases, with 8 bases of the junction left unmatched. This CDR3 spans 16 amino acids. Germline V gene lookup returns CDR1 MGHRA and CDR2 YSYEKL.

This clone has just one count. The chain employs TRBV2 and TRBJ2-1; 7 bases match TRBD1. Germline V gene sequence: CDR1 SNHLY, CDR2 FYNNEI. J was trimmed by 0 bases and V by 7 bases; bases with no gene match: 3. The CDR3 length is 14 residues. CDR3 loop: CASIRGSSYNEQFF. CDR3 coding DNA: TGTGCCAGCATCAGGGGGAGCTCCTACAATGAGCAGTTCTTC.

This chain connects TRBV19 to TRBJ2-1; 7 bases line up with TRBD1. V was clipped by 5 bases and J by 6 bases; unmatched bases: 7. CDR1 is LNHDA, CDR2 SQIVND, per germline (reference sequence). This CDR3 contains 14 residues. CDR3 protein: CASSLPGDSNEQFF. Here the CDR3 DNA reads TGTGCCAGTAGTCTCCCTGGGGACAGCAATGAGCAGTTCTTC.